The rows below give T cell receptor beta chains drawn from one sample of a study of blood T cell repertoires in COVID-19. Sequenced by immunoSEQ multiplex PCR; TCRdb stores in-frame clones only, minus some. The sample shows 50,000 to 65,000 clones, around 85% of them seen only once. The sample consisted of peripheral blood. The receptor source for this set is a human donor in a cohort sampled during active COVID-19. The CDR3 runs from the conserved cysteine through the conserved F or W. A D gene is named only where the DNA matches it firmly. Size is omitted from some rows. Given values are once, few, many or a class for expanded clones.

d_gene: TRBD1
abundance: .
v_gene: TRBV2
j_gene: TRBJ1-5
CDR3aa: CASSPGTGGRQPQHF
CDR3nt: TGTGCCAGCAGTCCGGGGACAGGGGGCCGCCAGCCCCAGCATTTT

d_gene: .
abundance: .
v_gene: TRBV7-8
j_gene: TRBJ1-1
CDR3aa: CVSTMGGRNTEAFF
CDR3nt: TGTGTCTCAACTATGGGGGGGCGAAACACTGAAGCTTTCTTT

d_gene: .
abundance: .
v_gene: TRBV30
j_gene: TRBJ1-5
CDR3aa: CAWSSSGPQHF
CDR3nt: TGTGCCTGGAGTTCGTCGGGGCCCCAGCATTTT

d_gene: TRBD1
abundance: .
v_gene: TRBV2
j_gene: TRBJ1-1
CDR3aa: CASIKGGVPNTEAFF
CDR3nt: TGTGCCAGCATCAAAGGGGGCGTTCCGAACACTGAAGCTTTCTTT

d_gene: TRBD1
abundance: once
v_gene: TRBV6-6
j_gene: TRBJ1-2
CDR3aa: CASTQQGEVRGYTF
CDR3nt: TGTGCCAGCACCCAACAGGGGGAGGTTCGAGGCTACACCTTC

d_gene: TRBD2
abundance: .
v_gene: TRBV11-3
j_gene: TRBJ2-1
CDR3aa: CASSLVAGGYNEQFF
CDR3nt: TGTGCCAGCAGTTTGGTAGCGGGGGGTTACAATGAGCAGTTCTTC

d_gene: .
abundance: .
v_gene: TRBV30
j_gene: TRBJ2-1
CDR3aa: CAWSVQGGPRGQFF
CDR3nt: TGTGCCTGGAGTGTACAGGGAGGGCCCCGGGGGCAGTTCTTC

d_gene: TRBD1
abundance: .
v_gene: TRBV27
j_gene: TRBJ2-2
CDR3aa: CASSFPPGTGNTGELFF
CDR3nt: TGTGCCAGCAGTTTTCCCCCTGGGACAGGGAACACCGGGGAGCTGTTTTTT

d_gene: .
abundance: .
v_gene: TRBV6-5
j_gene: TRBJ2-2
CDR3aa: CASSPPGHSTGELFF
CDR3nt: TGTGCCAGCAGTCCACCGGGACACAGCACCGGGGAGCTGTTTTTT

d_gene: TRBD1
abundance: .
v_gene: TRBV7-8
j_gene: TRBJ1-2
CDR3aa: CASSPGTGFIYGYTF
CDR3nt: TGTGCCAGCAGCCCCGGGACAGGGTTCATCTATGGCTACACCTTC

d_gene: TRBD1
abundance: .
v_gene: TRBV5-1
j_gene: TRBJ1-2
CDR3aa: CASSAGTGNYGYTF
CDR3nt: TGCGCCAGCAGCGCCGGGACAGGGAACTATGGCTACACCTTC

d_gene: TRBD1
abundance: .
v_gene: TRBV5-6
j_gene: TRBJ1-2
CDR3aa: CASSLGTGITGGYTF
CDR3nt: TGTGCCAGCAGCTTGGGGACAGGGATAACGGGTGGCTACACCTTC

d_gene: .
abundance: .
v_gene: TRBV7-9
j_gene: TRBJ1-5
CDR3aa: CASSFSDTNQPQHF
CDR3nt: TGTGCCAGCAGCTTTTCGGACACCAATCAGCCCCAGCATTTT

d_gene: .
abundance: .
v_gene: TRBV5-1
j_gene: TRBJ2-5
CDR3aa: CASSSSTISEETQYF
CDR3nt: TGCGCCAGCAGCTCGAGCACGATCTCTGAAGAGACCCAGTACTTC

d_gene: TRBD1
abundance: .
v_gene: TRBV5-6
j_gene: TRBJ2-7
CDR3aa: CASSLRGDSYYEQYF
CDR3nt: TGTGCCAGCAGCTTGCGTGGGGACAGCTACTACGAGCAGTACTTC

d_gene: TRBD1
abundance: few
v_gene: TRBV29-1
j_gene: TRBJ1-1
CDR3aa: CSVTTGANTEAFF
CDR3nt: TGCAGCGTAACGACAGGGGCGAACACTGAAGCTTTCTTT

d_gene: .
abundance: few
v_gene: TRBV3-1/TRBV3-2
j_gene: TRBJ2-6
CDR3aa: CASSQRQTFSGANVLTF
CDR3nt: TGTGCCAGCAGCCAACGACAAACGTTCTCTGGGGCCAACGTCCTGACTTTC

d_gene: .
abundance: .
v_gene: TRBV28
j_gene: TRBJ2-7
CDR3aa: CASSLEGYEQYF
CDR3nt: TGTGCCAGCAGTTTAGAGGGCTACGAGCAGTACTTC

d_gene: TRBD2
abundance: .
v_gene: TRBV7-2
j_gene: TRBJ2-1
CDR3aa: CASSFVAGGPGNEQFF
CDR3nt: TGTGCCAGCAGCTTTGTAGCGGGGGGGCCTGGTAATGAGCAGTTCTTC

d_gene: .
abundance: .
v_gene: TRBV15
j_gene: TRBJ2-2
CDR3aa: CATSRGSGNTGELFF
CDR3nt: TGTGCCACCAGCAGAGGATCGGGGAACACCGGGGAGCTGTTTTTT

d_gene: TRBD1
abundance: .
v_gene: TRBV6-5
j_gene: TRBJ2-3
CDR3aa: CASSYPPGQGPQYF
CDR3nt: TGTGCCAGCAGTTACCCACCGGGACAGGGTCCGCAGTATTTT

d_gene: TRBD1
abundance: .
v_gene: TRBV3-1/TRBV3-2
j_gene: TRBJ2-7
CDR3aa: CASSHGTGNEQYF
CDR3nt: TGTGCCAGCAGCCACGGGACAGGGAATGAGCAGTACTTC

d_gene: .
abundance: .
v_gene: TRBV7-9
j_gene: TRBJ2-1
CDR3aa: CASSRLGGFSSYNEQFF
CDR3nt: TGTGCCAGCAGCCGATTAGGCGGGTTTAGCTCCTACAATGAGCAGTTCTTC

d_gene: .
abundance: .
v_gene: TRBV2
j_gene: TRBJ2-1
CDR3aa: CASMNDYSSYNEQFF
CDR3nt: TGTGCCAGCATGAACGACTACAGCTCCTACAATGAGCAGTTCTTC

d_gene: TRBD1
abundance: .
v_gene: TRBV20-1
j_gene: TRBJ1-1
CDR3aa: CSASDRGRGTEAFF
CDR3nt: TGCAGTGCCAGTGACAGGGGGCGCGGCACTGAAGCTTTCTTT

d_gene: .
abundance: .
v_gene: TRBV11-2
j_gene: TRBJ2-7
CDR3aa: CASSLVPRSEQYF
CDR3nt: TGTGCCAGCAGCTTAGTGCCGCGTAGCGAGCAGTACTTC

d_gene: .
abundance: .
v_gene: TRBV6-2/TRBV6-3
j_gene: TRBJ1-1
CDR3aa: CASRPPTVNTEAFF
CDR3nt: TGTGCCAGCAGGCCTCCGACTGTGAACACTGAAGCTTTCTTT

d_gene: .
abundance: .
v_gene: TRBV2
j_gene: TRBJ2-7
CDR3aa: CASGSGTVSYEQYF
CDR3nt: TGTGCCAGCGGATCCGGGACTGTCTCCTACGAGCAGTACTTC

d_gene: TRBD2
abundance: .
v_gene: TRBV5-1
j_gene: TRBJ2-2
CDR3aa: CASAAGTSGNKVFF
CDR3nt: TGCGCCAGCGCGGCCGGGACTAGCGGGAACAAGGTGTTTTTT